This T cell receptor (beta chain) is from a study of human T cells and chemical hapten exposure. Study summary: Upper-back patches of 0.01% DPC were read at 6 days.

Germline V lookup: CDR1 SGHTA, CDR2 FQGNSA. V dropped 3 bases and J dropped 0 bases, with 12 bases sitting between them. CDR3 length equals 16 residues. TCRdb reanalysed the RACE reads using MiXCR and keeps one entry per CDR3 protein. The data contain 180,000 or so distinct CDR3 sequences, roughly 30% of them seen just once; the ten biggest clones take up 2.9%. Time point in this sample: pre-sensitization, week 0. Treatment reported: therapeutic diphenylcyclopropenone sensitization with weekly scalp DPC. The sequenced sample was whole blood, obtained in connection with sensitization to the hapten diphenylcyclopropenone (DPC). This sequence was found in a woman in her thirties with alopecia areata. Some clones in this sample may be carry-over from other donors' samples. J is TRBJ2-1 and V is TRBV7-2; D might be TRBD2 (6 bases). The CDR3 nucleotides read TGTGCCAGCAGCTTCAATAGCGGATACTCCTACAATGAGCAGTTCTTC. Translated, it gives CASSFNSGYSYNEQFF.